This entry lists 5 T cell receptor beta chains sequenced from one sample in a study of kidney transplant recipient with SARS-CoV-2 infection. TCRdb ran MiXCR on the reads and lists one entry per CDR3 protein. The sample lists 200,000 to 250,000 distinct CDR3 sequences; around 28% were seen once. The sequencing here drew on a blood sample, taken at baseline and between days 110 and 120 from a kidney transplant recipient. These receptors all come from a male patient aged 25-45 years who had COVID-19 and was a kidney transplant recipient. Some T cells may be supplied by the graft donor.

Comments on this clonotype: This could be a read error, since a much larger clone is one nucleotide away. V and J are TRBV3-1 and TRBJ1-2; D unclear. This CDR3 contains 17 residues. Germline V CDR1 and CDR2: LGHDT, YNNKEL (reference sequence). The DNA of the CDR3 is TGTGCCAGCAGCCTCCCTATCACCCTTCGAAAGACCTATAGCTACACCTTC. Its translation is CASSLPITLRKTYSYTF. Together with reference TRBV3-1 and TRBJ1-2, the CDR3 gives the full variable domain: DTAVSQTPKYLVTQMGNDKSIKCEQNLGHDTMYWYKQDSKKFLKIMFSYNNKELIINETVPNRFSPKSPDKAHLNLHINSLELGDSAVYFCASSLPITLRKTYSYTFGSGTRLTVV.

This sequence joins TRBV4-1 and TRBJ1-1; TRBD1 matches at 7 bases. V lost 4 bases to trimming and J lost 5 bases; unmatched junction nucleotides: 7. CDR1 and CDR2 from the germline V gene are MGHRA and YSYEKL. The CDR3 length is 14 residues. The CDR3 is CASSRGQVDTEAFF. CDR3 DNA sequence: TGCGCCAGCAGCCGAGGACAGGTCGATACTGAAGCTTTCTTT.

Points on this clonotype: A much larger clone differs by one base, so this may be a read error. The chain combines TRBV6-5 with TRBJ1-4; 7 bases are a match to TRBD1. J gave up 4 bases and V 8 bases, and 7 bases lay outside the gene matches. Germline values: CDR1 MNHEY, CDR2 SVGAGI. This CDR3 has 14 residues. CDR3 bases: TGTGCCAGCGGAAGGGGGCAGGGTAATGAAAAACTGTTTTTT. Its translation: CASGRGQGNEKLFF.

Note on this clonotype: This may stem from a read error, because a much larger clone lies one nucleotide away. This chain uses TRBV5-8 with TRBJ1-5, with TRBD1 as a possible D gene (5 bases). CDR1 is SGHTS and CDR2 is YDEGEE in the germline V gene. This CDR3 is built from 15 residues. This chain's CDR3 is CASSLLSGVNQPQPF. CDR3 nucleotides: TGTGCCAGCAGCTTGCTGTCGGGGGTCAATCAGCCCCAGCCTTTT. Variable domain in full (rest from reference TRBV5-8 and TRBJ1-5): EAGVTQSPTHLIKTRGQQATLRCSPISGHTSVYWYQQALGLGLQFLLWYDEGEERNRGNFPPRFSGRQFPNYSSELNVNALELEDSALYLCASSLLSGVNQPQPFGDGTRLSIL.

This clonotype has ten or more counts. V usage is TRBV6-1 and J usage is TRBJ2-5; 10 bases agree with TRBD1. This CDR3 comprises 14 residues. The germline gives CDR1 MNHNS, CDR2 SASEGT. V trimming: 5 bases; J trimming: 5 bases; junction bases outside the gene matches: 5. The CDR3 loop is CASSRQGARETQYF. CDR3 DNA: TGTGCCAGCAGTCGACAGGGGGCACGGGAGACCCAGTACTTC.